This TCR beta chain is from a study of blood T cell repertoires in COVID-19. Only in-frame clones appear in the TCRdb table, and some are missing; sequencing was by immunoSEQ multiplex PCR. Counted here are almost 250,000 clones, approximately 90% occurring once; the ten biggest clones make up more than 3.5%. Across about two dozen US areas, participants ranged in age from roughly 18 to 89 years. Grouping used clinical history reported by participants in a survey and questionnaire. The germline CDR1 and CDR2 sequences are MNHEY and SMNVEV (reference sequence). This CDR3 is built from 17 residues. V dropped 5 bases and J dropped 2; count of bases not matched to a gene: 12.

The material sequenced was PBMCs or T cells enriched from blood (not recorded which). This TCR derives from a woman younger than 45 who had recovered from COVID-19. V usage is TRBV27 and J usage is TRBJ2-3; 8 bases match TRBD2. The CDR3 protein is CASSVLLADATTDTQYF. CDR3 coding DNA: TGTGCCAGCAGTGTCCTACTAGCGGACGCGACCACAGATACGCAGTATTTT.